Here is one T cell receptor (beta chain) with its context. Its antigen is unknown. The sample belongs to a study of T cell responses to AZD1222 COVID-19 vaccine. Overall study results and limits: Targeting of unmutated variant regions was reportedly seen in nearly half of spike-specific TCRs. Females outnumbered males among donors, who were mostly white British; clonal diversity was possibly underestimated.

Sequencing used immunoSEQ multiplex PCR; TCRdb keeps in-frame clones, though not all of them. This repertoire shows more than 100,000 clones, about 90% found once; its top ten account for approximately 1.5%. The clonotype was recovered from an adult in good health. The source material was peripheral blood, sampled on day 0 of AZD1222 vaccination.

The CDR3 bases are TGCGCCAGCAGCCATAAAAGGGGCGCCGATTCATACACTGAAGCTTTCTTT. Encoded protein: CASSHKRGADSYTEAFF. The chain joins TRBV4-1 to TRBJ1-1; a weak D match, TRBD1 (5 bases). Germline CDR1 and CDR2: MGHRA and YSYEKL. Trimming left V 3 bases short and J 3 bases short, with 20 bases between. The CDR3 has 17 amino acids.